The 29 T cell receptor beta chains listed next were all sequenced from one sample in a study of T cell changes during pregnancy in multiple sclerosis. Produced via immunoSEQ multiplex PCR; TCRdb's table is partial and in-frame only. Counted here are 100,000 or so clones, 94% occurring once; the ten biggest clones make up approximately 1%. The sample in question was peripheral blood, obtained before pregnancy. The source is a female donor with multiple sclerosis, enrolled in a pregnancy study.

This clone is a singleton in its sample. CDR3 protein: CAGSEGPGGGYTF. CDR3 in DNA: TGTGCCGGTTCAGAAGGCCCGGGGGGTGGCTACACCTTC. The gene calls are TRBV30 and TRBJ1-2, with a weak D call TRBD1 (5 bases). CDR3 length: 13 residues. The ends were cut back, 8 bases at V and 7 bases at J, with 20 bases in the middle. Per germline, CDR1 GTSNPN and CDR2 SVGIG (reference sequence).

The chain couples TRBV5-4 to TRBJ1-1; D gene unclear. Trimming pared 6 bases from V and 1 base from J, leaving 10 bases between. CDR1 is SGHNT, CDR2 YYREEE, per germline (reference sequence). This CDR3 has 13 amino acids. This chain's CDR3 is CASNPGGNTEAFF. CDR3 coding DNA: TGTGCCAGCAATCCCGGTGGGAACACTGAAGCTTTCTTT.

The V and J genes are TRBV5-1 and TRBJ2-3; possible D gene TRBD2, 6 bases. V was shortened by 0 bases and J by 1 base, with 12 bases between the two germline ends. Germline V CDR1 and CDR2: SGHRS, YFSETQ. This CDR3 region has 16 residues. The DNA for the CDR3 is TGCGCCAGCAGCTTGGCCCCTAGCGTGGGCACAGATACGCAGTATTTT. It codes for CASSLAPSVGTDTQYF.

The J gene is TRBJ2-1, the V gene TRBV10-3; 14 bases agree with TRBD2. Trimming took 5 bases from V and 10 from J; bases not matched to a gene: 7. The V gene's germline CDR1 is ENHRY and CDR2 SYGVKD. The CDR3 is 15 residues long. This CDR3 is CAISSGTSGGGEQFF. The CDR3 nucleotides read TGTGCCATCAGTTCCGGGACTAGCGGGGGAGGCGAGCAGTTCTTC.

As to this clone: This specimen includes other DNA sequences encoding the same CDR3. The chain links TRBV5-1 to TRBJ2-3; D uncertain. CDR1 is SGHRS and CDR2 is YFSETQ in the germline V gene. CDR3 size: 12 residues. V shed 0 bases and J shed 6 bases, with 5 bases lying between them. As DNA, the CDR3 is TGCGCCAGCAGCTTGGATCTGGATACGCAGTATTTT. It is translated as CASSLDLDTQYF.

The chain carries TRBV11-2 and TRBJ2-7; 7 nucleotides align to TRBD1. With V trimmed by 7 bases and J by 3 bases, 6 bases remained unmatched. Germline CDR1 and CDR2: SGHAT and FQNNGV. CDR3 length: 13 amino acids. Here the CDR3 DNA reads TGTGCCAGCACGGACAGGAGATACTACGAGCAGTACTTC. Protein product: CASTDRRYYEQYF. The full variable domain, with the rest looked up from reference TRBV11-2 and TRBJ2-7, is EAGVAQSPRYKIIEKRQSVAFWCNPISGHATLYWYQQILGQGPKLLIQFQNNGVVDDSQLPKDRFSAERLKGVDSTLKIQPAKLEDSAVYLCASTDRRYYEQYFGPGTRLTVT.

The CDR3 spells CASKTGGLKETQYF. CDR3 DNA: TGTGCCAGCAAGACAGGTGGTTTGAAGGAGACCCAGTACTTC. J is TRBJ2-5 and V is TRBV6-6; a possible D gene is TRBD1 (6 bases). Deletions cut 7 bases from V and 5 bases from J, with 17 bases between. The CDR3 extends over 14 amino acids. Germline V CDR1 and CDR2: MNHNY, SVGAGI (reference sequence).

The chain joins TRBV5-6 to TRBJ1-4; perhaps TRBD1 as D (6 bases). Germline CDR1 is SGHDT and CDR2 is YYEEEE. There are 14 residues in the CDR3. The V and J ends lost 0 bases and 4 bases respectively, with 7 bases between them. The CDR3 sequence: CASSLGQVNEKLFF. The CDR3 region has the DNA TGTGCCAGCAGCTTGGGACAGGTTAATGAAAAACTGTTTTTT. Full variable domain (missing parts from reference TRBV5-6 and TRBJ1-4): DAGVTQSPTHLIKTRGQQVTLRCSPKSGHDTVSWYQQALGQGPQFIFQYYEEEERQRGNFPDRFSGHQFPNYSSELNVNALLLGDSALYLCASSLGQVNEKLFFGSGTQLSVL.

Remarks on this clone: This CDR3 is also generated by other DNA sequences in the sample. This chain links TRBV19 with TRBJ2-7; 12 bases line up with TRBD1. The V and J ends lost 8 bases and 4 bases, in that order; junction bases with no gene match: 6. Germline V gene lookup returns CDR1 LNHDA and CDR2 SQIVND (reference sequence). The CDR3 runs 14 residues. The CDR3 spells CASSPGQGAYEQYF. Here the CDR3 DNA reads TGTGCCAGTTCGCCGGGACAGGGGGCATACGAGCAGTACTTC.

The CDR3 nucleotides read TGTGCCAGCAGCAAAGATCCGGGGAACACCGGGGAGCTGTTTTTT. Translating gives CASSKDPGNTGELFF. The chain combines TRBV7-2 with TRBJ2-2; D remains unclear. Germline V lookup: CDR1 SGHTA, CDR2 FQGNSA. CDR3 length: 15 amino acids. V lost 5 bases and J lost 1, with 11 bases in between.

J is TRBJ2-3 and V is TRBV15; the D gene is possibly TRBD2 (5 bases). This CDR3 has 15 amino acids. Germline CDR1 reads LNHNV; CDR2 reads YYDKDF (reference sequence). The V end lost 1 base, the J end lost 5 bases, and 13 bases lay between the germline ends. CDR3 region: CATSRVGERGDTQYF. The CDR3 DNA reads TGTGCCACCAGCAGAGTTGGGGAGCGAGGAGATACGCAGTATTTT.

V is TRBV5-1 and J is TRBJ2-7; 9 nucleotides match TRBD2. J was trimmed by 2 bases and V by 3 bases; bases with no gene match: 6. Per germline, CDR1 SGHRS and CDR2 YFSETQ. The CDR3 totals 15 residues. CDR3 sequence (DNA): TGCGCCAGCAGCTCTTTAGCGGGGGACACCTACGAGCAGTACTTC. As protein: CASSSLAGDTYEQYF. The full variable domain, rest sourced from reference TRBV5-1 and TRBJ2-7, is KAGVTQTPRYLIKTRGQQVTLSCSPISGHRSVSWYQQTPGQGLQFLFEYFSETQRNKGNFPGRFSGRQFSNSRSEMNVSTLELGDSALYLCASSSLAGDTYEQYFGPGTRLTVT.

The chain employs TRBV7-9 and TRBJ2-7; the D gene is possibly TRBD1 (6 bases). The CDR3 runs to 15 residues. Germline CDR1 reads SEHNR; CDR2 reads FQNEAQ (reference sequence). V was trimmed by 3 bases and J by 4 bases, leaving 16 bases between them. DNA for the CDR3: TGTGCCAGCAGCTTTGGTACAGGGAGACAATACGAGCAGTACTTC. This codes for CASSFGTGRQYEQYF.

V and J are TRBV5-1 and TRBJ2-1; TRBD1 matches at 9 bases. After removal of 10 bases from V and 4 bases from J, the junction contained 9 bases not matched to a gene. Germline values: CDR1 SGHRS, CDR2 YFSETQ. The CDR3 is 14 amino acids. The CDR3 DNA is TGCGCCTCGACGGACAGGGGCGCTTACAATGAGCAGTTCTTC. Translating gives CASTDRGAYNEQFF.

V gene TRBV5-1 combines with J gene TRBJ2-7, with 11 bases matching TRBD2. CDR1 is SGHRS, CDR2 YFSETQ, per germline. This CDR3 is built from 15 residues. With V trimmed by 4 bases and J by 5 bases, 8 bases remained unmatched. This chain's CDR3 is CASSTTSGRIHEQYF. In nucleotides, the CDR3 is TGCGCCAGCAGCACTACTAGCGGGAGAATCCACGAGCAGTACTTC.

The rearrangement joins TRBV23-1 to TRBJ2-7, with D possibly matching TRBD1 (6 bases). TRBV23-1 is flagged as an ORF with uncertain function. The CDR3 is 14 amino acids. V was clipped by 11 bases and J by 2 bases, with 19 bases between them. CDR3 protein: CALSPTGGAYEQYF. The CDR3 bases are TGCGCCCTCTCCCCGACAGGTGGAGCCTACGAGCAGTACTTC.

This clone was counted once. The chain combines TRBV5-4 with TRBJ2-5, with D unresolved. Germline V gene sequence: CDR1 SGHNT, CDR2 YYREEE (reference sequence). The CDR3 is 19 residues long. Trimming removed 0 bases from V and 5 bases from J, with 26 bases in between. Here the CDR3 reads CASSLGAQAGNPERETQYF. For the CDR3, the DNA is TGTGCCAGCAGCTTGGGGGCTCAGGCAGGCAATCCCGAACGGGAGACCCAGTACTTC.

The chain combines TRBV28 with TRBJ1-1, with TRBD1 identical over 8 bases. The CDR3 has 15 residues. V was clipped by 3 bases and J by 0 bases; unmatched bases: 3. Germline V lookup: CDR1 MDHEN, CDR2 SYDVKM. CDR3 region: CASSFRGRMNTEAFF. The DNA for the CDR3 is TGTGCCAGCAGTTTCAGGGGGCGCATGAACACTGAAGCTTTCTTT.

This clone has just one count. The genes are TRBV9 and TRBJ2-7, with 9 bases identical to TRBD2. The CDR3 length is 15 residues. V lost 4 bases and J lost 2; bases outside the gene matches: 7. The germline CDR1 and CDR2 sequences are SGDLS and YYNGEE. CDR3 sequence: CASSPRAGGTYEQYF. The CDR3 nucleotides read TGTGCCAGCAGCCCTAGGGCGGGAGGGACCTACGAGCAGTACTTC.

The rearrangement links TRBV30 to TRBJ2-5; 11 bases line up with TRBD2. The length of the CDR3 is 14 residues. The ends lost 3 bases at V and 5 bases at J; junction bases unmatched: 5. Per the germline V gene, CDR1 is GTSNPN and CDR2 is SVGIG (reference sequence). The CDR3 spells CAWRPSGRLETQYF. DNA of the CDR3: TGTGCCTGGAGACCTAGCGGGAGGTTGGAGACCCAGTACTTC.

This chain uses TRBV13 with TRBJ2-3; 10 bases match TRBD2. V lost 5 bases, J lost 0 bases, and 5 bases stayed unmatched. Germline-derived CDR1 and CDR2 are PRHDT and FYEKMQ (reference sequence). The CDR3 runs 16 residues. The CDR3 nucleotides are TGTGCCAGCAGCCACATGACTAGCGGGAGCACAGATACGCAGTATTTT. Translation gives CASSHMTSGSTDTQYF.

The rearrangement joins TRBV19 to TRBJ2-7; D unresolved. The CDR3 loop spans 15 amino acids. Germline lookup yields CDR1 LNHDA and CDR2 SQIVND (reference sequence). V gave up 2 bases and J gave up 0 bases, with 11 bases separating them. The CDR3 is CASSINPDSSYEQYF. The DNA for the CDR3 is TGTGCCAGTAGTATAAACCCCGACTCCTCCTACGAGCAGTACTTC.

The chain combines TRBV7-2 with TRBJ2-2; 8 positions match TRBD2. V lost 0 bases to trimming and J lost 2 bases; unmatched junction nucleotides: 2. CDR3 length equals 16 residues. Per the germline V gene, CDR1 is SGHTA and CDR2 is FQGNSA. The CDR3 is CASSLAGTSNTGELFF. CDR3 in DNA: TGTGCCAGCAGCTTAGCTGGGACTAGTAACACCGGGGAGCTGTTTTTT.

The gene calls are TRBV28 and TRBJ1-1, with 11 bases fitting TRBD1. The CDR3 covers 15 residues. The germline CDR1 and CDR2 sequences are MDHEN and SYDVKM. Trimming at V came to 4 bases and at J to 2 bases, leaving 3 bases not matched to a gene. DNA of the CDR3: TGTGCCAGCAGTTGGACAGGGGGCAGCAACACTGAAGCTTTCTTT. Translated, it gives CASSWTGGSNTEAFF.

The CDR3 loop is CASSLGPGPNGYTF. CDR3 DNA: TGTGCCAGCAGCTTGGGGCCAGGCCCCAATGGCTACACCTTC. This sequence joins TRBV5-4 and TRBJ1-2; D not certain. V lost 0 bases to trimming and J lost 6 bases, with 12 bases between them. The CDR3 contains 14 residues. Germline V lookup: CDR1 SGHNT, CDR2 YYREEE (reference sequence).

This sequence joins TRBV5-1 and TRBJ1-3, with D possibly TRBD1 on 5 matching bases. CDR3 size: 20 residues. The germline gives CDR1 SGHRS, CDR2 YFSETQ. Between the trimmed V and J ends, which lost 4 bases and 2 bases, there was a span of 28 bases. CDR3 sequence (DNA): TGCGCCAGCAGCGAATCCTGGGTTAGCGGGGCCGGAGTCACTGGAAACACCATATATTTT. It translates to CASSESWVSGAGVTGNTIYF. The entire variable domain, with the rest obtained from reference TRBV5-1 and TRBJ1-3, is as follows: KAGVTQTPRYLIKTRGQQVTLSCSPISGHRSVSWYQQTPGQGLQFLFEYFSETQRNKGNFPGRFSGRQFSNSRSEMNVSTLELGDSALYLCASSESWVSGAGVTGNTIYFGEGSWLTVV.

This sequence joins TRBV5-4 and TRBJ2-7, with D perhaps TRBD2 (7 bases). CDR3 length: 16 residues. Trimming stripped 0 bases from V and 3 bases from J, with 16 bases between. Looked up from germline, CDR1 is SGHNT and CDR2 is YYREEE (reference sequence). CDR3 nucleotides: TGTGCCAGCAGCTTGGTGGGGGGGGGCGGGATCTACGAGCAGTACTTC. As protein: CASSLVGGGGIYEQYF.

This chain uses TRBV7-2 with TRBJ1-2, with unresolved D. The CDR3 has 13 amino acids. V was pared by 3 bases and J by 4 bases, with 9 bases between. Germline lookup yields CDR1 SGHTA and CDR2 FQGNSA. The CDR3 sequence: CASSFTGVYGYTF. The CDR3, as DNA: TGTGCCAGCAGCTTCACCGGGGTCTATGGCTACACCTTC. The variable domain in full, completed from reference TRBV7-2 and TRBJ1-2, reads GAGVSQSPSNKVTEKGKDVELRCDPISGHTALYWYRQSLGQGLEFLIYFQGNSAPDKSGLPSDRFSAERTGGSVSTLTIQRTQQEDSAVYLCASSFTGVYGYTFGSGTRLTVV.

V is TRBV7-2 and J is TRBJ2-2; D uncertain. Germline V gene lookup returns CDR1 SGHTA and CDR2 FQGNSA. This CDR3 has 14 residues. Trimming took off 4 bases at V and 5 bases at J, with 11 bases between the two ends. The CDR3 loop reads CASSSIIRTGELFF. The CDR3 region has the DNA TGTGCCAGCAGCTCAATTATCAGAACCGGGGAGCTGTTTTTT. Full variable domain (missing parts from reference TRBV7-2 and TRBJ2-2): GAGVSQSPSNKVTEKGKDVELRCDPISGHTALYWYRQSLGQGLEFLIYFQGNSAPDKSGLPSDRFSAERTGGSVSTLTIQRTQQEDSAVYLCASSSIIRTGELFFGEGSRLTVL.